This T cell receptor beta chain is from a study of early T cells in non-severe SARS-CoV-2 infection. Germline V gene data show CDR1 as LNHDA and CDR2 as SQIVND (reference sequence). With V trimmed by 3 bases and J by 0 bases, 14 bases remained unmatched. The CDR3 covers 20 residues. This clonotype was counted between two and nine times. TCRdb re-derived calls from the 5' RACE reads in MiXCR, one entry per CDR3 protein. The sample gives around 84,000 distinct CDR3 sequences, 9% to 14% of which show up once; approximately 2.4% is in the top ten. This clonotype originated in an adult who was a healthcare worker with PCR-confirmed SARS-CoV-2 infection or an uninfected control (not recorded which). The source material was whole blood. The rearrangement joins TRBV19 to TRBJ2-6; 7 bases are a match to TRBD1. CDR3 protein: CASSMGPGRGLYSGANVLTF. CDR3 DNA: TGTGCCAGTAGTATGGGTCCTGGAAGGGGGCTTTACTCTGGGGCCAACGTCCTGACTTTC.